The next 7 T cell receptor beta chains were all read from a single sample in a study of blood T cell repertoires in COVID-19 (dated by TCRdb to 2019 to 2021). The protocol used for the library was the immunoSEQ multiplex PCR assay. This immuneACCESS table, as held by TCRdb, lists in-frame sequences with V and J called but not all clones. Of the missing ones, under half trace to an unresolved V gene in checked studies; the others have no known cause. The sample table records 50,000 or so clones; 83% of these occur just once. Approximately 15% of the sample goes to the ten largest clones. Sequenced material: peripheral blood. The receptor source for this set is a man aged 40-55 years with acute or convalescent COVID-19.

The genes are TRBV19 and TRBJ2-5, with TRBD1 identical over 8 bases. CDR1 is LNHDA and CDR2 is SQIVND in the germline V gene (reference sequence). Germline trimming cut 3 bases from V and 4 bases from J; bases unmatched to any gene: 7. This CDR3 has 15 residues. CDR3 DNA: TGTGCCAGTAGTATTATGGCAGGGGGCTCAGAGACCCAGTACTTC. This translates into CASSIMAGGSETQYF. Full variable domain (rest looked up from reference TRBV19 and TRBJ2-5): DGGITQSPKYLFRKEGQNVTLSCEQNLNHDAMYWYRQDPGQGLRLIYYSQIVNDFQKGDIAEGYSVSREKKESFPLTVTSAQKNPTAFYLCASSIMAGGSETQYFGPGTRLLVL.

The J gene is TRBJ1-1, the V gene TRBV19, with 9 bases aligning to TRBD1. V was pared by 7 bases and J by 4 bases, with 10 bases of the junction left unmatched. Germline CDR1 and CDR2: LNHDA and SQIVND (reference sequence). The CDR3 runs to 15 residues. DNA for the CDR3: TGTGCCAGTATGAGGACAGGGGTCACCAGCACTGAAGCTTTCTTT. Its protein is CASMRTGVTSTEAFF.

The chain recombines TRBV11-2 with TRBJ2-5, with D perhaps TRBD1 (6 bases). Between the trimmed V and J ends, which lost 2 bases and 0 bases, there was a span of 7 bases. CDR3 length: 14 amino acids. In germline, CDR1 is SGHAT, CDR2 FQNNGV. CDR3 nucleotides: TGTGCCAGCAGCTTAAACAGGGACCAAGAGACCCAGTACTTC. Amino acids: CASSLNRDQETQYF.

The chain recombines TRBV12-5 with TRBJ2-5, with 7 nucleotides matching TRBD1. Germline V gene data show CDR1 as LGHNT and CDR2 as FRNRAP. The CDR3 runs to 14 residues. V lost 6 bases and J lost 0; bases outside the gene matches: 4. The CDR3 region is CASGQGVDQETQYF. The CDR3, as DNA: TGTGCTAGTGGCCAGGGGGTGGACCAAGAGACCCAGTACTTC. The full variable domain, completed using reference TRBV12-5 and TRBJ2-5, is DARVTQTPRHKVTEMGQEVTMRCQPILGHNTVFWYRQTMMQGLELLAYFRNRAPLDDSGMPKDRFSAEMPDATLATLKIQPSEPRDSAVYFCASGQGVDQETQYFGPGTRLLVL.

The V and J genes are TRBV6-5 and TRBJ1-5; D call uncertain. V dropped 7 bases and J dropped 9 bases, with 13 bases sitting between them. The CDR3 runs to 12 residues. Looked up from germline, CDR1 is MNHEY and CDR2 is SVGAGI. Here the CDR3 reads CASTADLLPQHF. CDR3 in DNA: TGTGCCAGCACCGCTGACTTACTGCCCCAGCATTTT.

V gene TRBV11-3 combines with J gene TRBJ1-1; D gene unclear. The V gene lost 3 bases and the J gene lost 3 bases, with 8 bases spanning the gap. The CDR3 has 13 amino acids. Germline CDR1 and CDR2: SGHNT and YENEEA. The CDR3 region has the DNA TGTGCCAGCAGCTTGTTTCAGGACACTGAAGCTTTCTTT. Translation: CASSLFQDTEAFF.

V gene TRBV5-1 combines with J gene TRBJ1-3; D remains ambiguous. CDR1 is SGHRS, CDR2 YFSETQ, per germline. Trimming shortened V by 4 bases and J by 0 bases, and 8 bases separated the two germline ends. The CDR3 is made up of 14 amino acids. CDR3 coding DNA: TGCGCCAGCAGCGAGCGGACCTCTGGAAACACCATATATTTT. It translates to CASSERTSGNTIYF.